Listed here are 29 T cell receptor beta chains from one sample, sequenced in a study of T-cell reconstitution after alpha-beta-depleted transplantation in children. Unique molecular identifiers were incorporated into the prepared TCRbeta library. MiXCR, run by TCRdb on the PCR reads, gives a single entry per CDR3 protein. The profile covers around 250,000 distinct CDR3 sequences, with around 8% appearing a single time and under 8% taken by the ten largest. This material consisted of PBMCs, mostly from graft donor cells, taken 180 days after TCRalphabeta/CD19-depleted stem cell transplant. Receptors originate from a male patient aged 10 to 17 who had a stem cell transplant for acute lymphoblastic leukemia, so the T cells may come from the graft donor.

This rearrangement joins TRBV5-1 to TRBJ2-7; TRBD1 aligns across 9 bases. Germline CDR1 SGHRS, CDR2 YFSETQ. CDR3 length equals 14 residues. V was clipped by 0 bases and J by 6 bases; unmatched bases: 4. CDR3 residues: CASSLAGTGIEQYF. The CDR3 DNA follows: TGCGCCAGCAGCTTGGCCGGGACAGGGATCGAGCAGTACTTC.

This clonotype was observed at least ten times. This sequence joins TRBV11-2 and TRBJ1-4, with 7 bases that match TRBD1. V was clipped by 1 base and J by 3 bases; unmatched bases: 2. Germline CDR1 and CDR2: SGHAT and FQNNGV. The CDR3 runs 15 residues. The CDR3: CASSLGGQPNEKLFF. The CDR3 DNA sequence: TGTGCCAGCAGCTTAGGGGGACAGCCTAATGAAAAACTGTTTTTT.

Many counts were recorded for this clonotype. The chain employs TRBV20-1 and TRBJ2-1; no clear D. The CDR3 totals 14 residues. Germline CDR1 and CDR2: DFQATT and SNEGSKA (reference sequence). Trimming removed 0 bases from V and 4 bases from J, with 10 bases in between. The CDR3 loop is CSARDASWYNEQFF. CDR3 DNA: TGCAGTGCTAGAGATGCTAGTTGGTACAATGAGCAGTTCTTC.

This clonotype was observed many times. The J gene is TRBJ2-7, the V gene TRBV7-6; perhaps TRBD2 as D (5 bases). Germline V gene lookup returns CDR1 SGHVS and CDR2 FNYEAQ. The germline V and J ends were trimmed by 4 bases and 3 bases, with 16 bases remaining between them. CDR3 length: 15 amino acids. The CDR3 reads CASSSRPGYFYEQYF. The CDR3 region has the DNA TGTGCCAGCAGCTCTCGACCGGGATATTTCTACGAGCAGTACTTC.

This clonotype was counted ten times or more. The V and J genes are TRBV7-9 and TRBJ1-2; D ambiguous. The V gene lost 7 bases and the J gene lost 11 bases, with 5 bases spanning the gap. This CDR3 is 8 amino acids long. The germline V gene encodes CDR1 SEHNR and CDR2 FQNEAQ (reference sequence). CDR3 coding DNA: TGTGCCAGCAACCCGTACACCTTC. Translation: CASNPYTF.

Ten or more counts support this clonotype. The J gene is TRBJ1-1, the V gene TRBV7-9; D unclear. The CDR3 extends over 11 amino acids. Germline V lookup: CDR1 SEHNR, CDR2 FQNEAQ (reference sequence). Between the trimmed V and J ends, which lost 4 bases and 5 bases, there was a span of 5 bases. The CDR3 DNA reads TGTGCCAGCAGCTCGAGGACTGAAGCTTTCTTT. It specifies CASSSRTEAFF.

The CDR3 reads CASSPNAVNEQFF. The CDR3 region has the DNA TGTGCCAGCAGCCCCAATGCGGTCAATGAGCAGTTCTTC. The chain combines TRBV11-2 with TRBJ2-1, with D hard to call. V was clipped by 5 bases and J by 6 bases, with 11 bases between them. The CDR3 extends over 13 amino acids. Germline assignment: CDR1 SGHAT and CDR2 FQNNGV.

This clonotype appeared many times. The chain combines TRBV29-1 with TRBJ2-7, with D possibly TRBD1 on 7 matching bases. This CDR3 region has 14 residues. Trimming cost V 4 bases and J 3 bases, with 16 bases left between them. The germline CDR1 and CDR2 sequences are SQVTM and ANQGSEA. CDR3 coding DNA: TGCAGCGTTGGGAGGAGGGGGCTCAACTACGAGCAGTACTTC. Amino acid sequence: CSVGRRGLNYEQYF.

This chain connects TRBV6-1 to TRBJ2-7; D possibly matches TRBD1 or TRBD2 (5 bases each). Germline CDR1 and CDR2: MNHNS and SASEGT. The CDR3 totals 15 residues. Trimming left V 4 bases short and J 7 bases short, with 20 bases between. The CDR3 protein is CASSVQRSGHAEQYF. For the CDR3, the DNA is TGTGCCAGCAGTGTCCAACGCTCGGGGCACGCGGAGCAGTACTTC.

This clonotype has at least ten counts. The chain combines TRBV29-1 with TRBJ2-7, with 8 bases lining up with TRBD1. V was pared by 0 bases and J by 1 base, with 14 bases of the junction left unmatched. This CDR3 contains 18 residues. Germline V gives CDR1 SQVTM, CDR2 ANQGSEA. CDR3 nucleotides: TGCAGCGTTGAAGATCGAACAGGGGGAAGGGTGTGGTCCTACGAGCAGTACTTC. Amino acids: CSVEDRTGGRVWSYEQYF.

This clonotype was detected many times. The chain joins TRBV20-1 to TRBJ2-3, with D hard to call. CDR1 DFQATT and CDR2 SNEGSKA come from the germline V gene (reference sequence). The CDR3 covers 11 residues. Trimming pared 6 bases from V and 2 bases from J, leaving 6 bases between. As DNA, the CDR3 is TGCAGTGCAAGCCTCACAGATACGCAGTATTTT. It codes for CSASLTDTQYF.

This clonotype was seen many times. CDR3 protein: CASSPSVAKNIQYF. Here the CDR3 DNA reads TGTGCCAGCAGCCCCAGCGTAGCCAAAAACATTCAGTACTTC. The chain combines TRBV9 with TRBJ2-4, with D unresolved. The germline CDR1 and CDR2 sequences are SGDLS and YYNGEE. The CDR3 loop spans 14 amino acids. V lost 4 bases, J lost 0 bases, and 8 bases lay in between. Together with reference TRBV9 and TRBJ2-4, the CDR3 gives the full variable domain: DSGVTQTPKHLITATGQRVTLRCSPRSGDLSVYWYQQSLDQGLQFLIQYYNGEERAKGNILERFSAQQFPDLHSELNLSSLELGDSALYFCASSPSVAKNIQYFGAGTRLSVL.

In this sample, this clonotype turned up many times. This chain connects TRBV6-2 or TRBV6-3 to TRBJ2-7; D is perhaps TRBD1 (6 bases). Germline V lookup: CDR1 MNHEY, CDR2 SVGEGT. The CDR3 is 13 amino acids. The V end was cut by 9 bases, the J end by 0 bases, with 12 bases between. In DNA, the CDR3 is TGTGCCAGTTCCGGGACAATCTCCTACGAGCAGTACTTC. Translated: CASSGTISYEQYF.

This clonotype appeared many times. J is TRBJ2-7 and V is TRBV10-3, with 14 bases that match TRBD2. This CDR3 comprises 13 residues. Per the germline V gene, CDR1 is ENHRY and CDR2 is SYGVKD. The V and J ends lost 9 bases and 6 bases, in that order; junction bases with no gene match: 4. DNA of the CDR3: TGTGCCATTGGGACTAGCGGGAGAAGCGAGCAGTACTTC. Protein product: CAIGTSGRSEQYF.

This clonotype came up many times. The chain combines TRBV7-3 with TRBJ2-7; possibly TRBD1 for D (5 bases). V was shortened by 4 bases and J by 5 bases, with 12 bases between the two germline ends. Germline CDR1 and CDR2: SGHTA and FQGTGA. This CDR3 has 13 residues. CDR3 in DNA: TGTGCCAGCAGCTCCAGGGTTAGGGACGAGCAGTACTTC. Its protein is CASSSRVRDEQYF.

A word on this clonotype: A much larger clone lies a single base off, so this may be a read error. The V call is TRBV7-2, the J call TRBJ1-2; possible D gene TRBD1, 6 bases. Germline V gene lookup returns CDR1 SGHTA and CDR2 FQGNSA. This CDR3 has 13 residues. Deletions cut 3 bases from V and 8 bases from J, with 13 bases between. CDR3: CASSLGQRGGYTF. The DNA of the CDR3 is TGTGCCAGCAGCTTGGGACAAAGGGGGGGCTACACCTTC.

This clonotype was detected many times. The chain is built from TRBV6-4 and TRBJ2-7; 7 nucleotides match TRBD2. Germline trimming cut 0 bases from V and 0 bases from J; bases unmatched to any gene: 5. This CDR3 is built from 16 residues. Germline V gives CDR1 MRHNA, CDR2 SNTAGT. CDR3 sequence: CASSDSGEGLSYEQYF. CDR3 nucleotides: TGTGCCAGCAGTGACTCGGGGGAGGGTCTCTCCTACGAGCAGTACTTC.

V usage is TRBV6-6 and J usage is TRBJ1-5; 7 bases are a match to TRBD1. The J segment lost 3 bases and the V segment lost 8 bases, leaving 4 bases of the junction unmatched. This CDR3 is built from 13 residues. Germline assignment: CDR1 MNHNY and CDR2 SVGAGI (reference sequence). The chain's CDR3 is CASQGGNNQPQHF. In nucleotides, the CDR3 is TGTGCCAGCCAGGGGGGGAACAATCAGCCCCAGCATTTT.

This clonotype was found many times. The J gene is TRBJ1-2, the V gene TRBV5-1; D unclear. V lost 0 bases to trimming and J lost 0 bases, with 6 bases between them. CDR1 SGHRS and CDR2 YFSETQ come from the germline V gene. The CDR3 sequence is 14 residues long. CDR3 region: CASSLGGPNYGYTF. The CDR3 DNA sequence: TGCGCCAGCAGCTTGGGCGGCCCTAACTATGGCTACACCTTC.

This clonotype was seen at least ten times. V gene TRBV5-1 combines with J gene TRBJ2-1, with 7 bases fitting TRBD2. This CDR3 has 15 residues. From germline, CDR1 is SGHRS and CDR2 YFSETQ. J lost 1 base, V lost 5 bases, and 6 bases had no gene match. CDR3 residues: CASRIPGGSYNEQFF. CDR3 coding DNA: TGCGCCAGCAGGATACCGGGAGGTTCCTACAATGAGCAGTTCTTC.

This clonotype was seen at least ten times. The genes are TRBV12-3 or TRBV12-4 and TRBJ2-3, with D unresolved. This CDR3 region has 15 residues. The V gene lost 0 bases and the J gene lost 2 bases, with 9 bases spanning the gap. The DNA for the CDR3 is TGTGCCAGCAGTTTAGCGCAGACCCCCACAGATACGCAGTATTTT. It is translated as CASSLAQTPTDTQYF.

This clonotype showed up many times. The J gene is TRBJ2-5, the V gene TRBV5-4, with D uncertain. Germline assignment: CDR1 SGHNT and CDR2 YYREEE (reference sequence). The CDR3 is 13 amino acids. Between the trimmed V and J ends, which lost 1 base and 5 bases, there was a span of 9 bases. CDR3 residues: CASSLRDWETQYF. Written as DNA, the CDR3 is TGTGCCAGCAGCTTGCGAGACTGGGAGACCCAGTACTTC.

This clonotype was seen a single time. This may be a read error: a much more frequent sequence differs by one nucleotide. The gene calls are TRBV12-3 or TRBV12-4 and TRBJ1-2, with 7 bases fitting TRBD1. The CDR3 covers 17 residues. CDR3 nucleotides: TGTACCAGCAGTTTACCTCGGAGGGCAGGGGGTAACTATGGCTACACCTTC. Protein sequence: CTSSLPRRAGGNYGYTF.

This clonotype was seen many times. The chain couples TRBV20-1 to TRBJ1-3, with a weak D call TRBD1 (5 bases). V lost 3 bases and J lost 3, with 6 bases in between. In germline, CDR1 is DFQATT, CDR2 SNEGSKA (reference sequence). The CDR3 is made up of 12 amino acids. Written as DNA, the CDR3 is TGCAGTGCTAGGGGGGATGGAAACACCATATATTTT. It translates to CSARGDGNTIYF.

This chain uses TRBV12-3 or TRBV12-4 with TRBJ1-1, with D unclear. CDR3 length: 15 amino acids. Trimming cost V 2 bases and J 0 bases, with 10 bases left between them. The CDR3 here is CASSLSQRMNTEAFF. DNA for the CDR3: TGTGCCAGCAGTTTAAGTCAACGGATGAACACTGAAGCTTTCTTT.

This clonotype showed up many times. The chain links TRBV27 to TRBJ2-1; the match to TRBD2 covers 10 bases. J gave up 1 base and V 4 bases, and 1 base lay outside the gene matches. Germline CDR1 MNHEY, CDR2 SMNVEV (reference sequence). The CDR3 consists of 15 residues. CDR3 bases: TGTGCCAGCAGTTCACTAGCGGGATCCTACAATGAGCAGTTCTTC. It specifies CASSSLAGSYNEQFF.

V is TRBV3-1 and J is TRBJ1-2, with TRBD1 matching over 9 bases. Per the germline V gene, CDR1 is LGHDT and CDR2 is YNNKEL (reference sequence). Unmatched junction bases numbered 16, after V lost 8 bases and J lost 3 bases. CDR3 length equals 17 residues. CDR3 nucleotides: TGTGCCAGCTGCAAACCGGTCCGGAGGACAGGGGACTATGGCTACACCTTC. This translates into CASCKPVRRTGDYGYTF.

At least ten counts were recorded for this clonotype. V usage is TRBV5-1 and J usage is TRBJ2-5; 9 bases fit TRBD1. V gave up 4 bases and J gave up 4 bases; unmatched junction bases: 2. The CDR3 spans 13 residues. Germline CDR1 reads SGHRS; CDR2 reads YFSETQ. The CDR3 loop reads CASSMDRGETQYF. As DNA, the CDR3 is TGCGCCAGCAGCATGGACAGGGGAGAGACCCAGTACTTC.

Many counts were recorded for this clonotype. The chain uses TRBV6-1 and TRBJ2-7; TRBD1 is a possible D gene (6 bases). Per the germline V gene, CDR1 is MNHNS and CDR2 is SASEGT. V lost 5 bases to trimming and J lost 0 bases, with 17 bases between them. The CDR3 is 16 amino acids. Written as DNA, the CDR3 is TGTGCCAGCAGTCCCCGGACAGTACGAAGCTCCTACGAGCAGTACTTC. Protein product: CASSPRTVRSSYEQYF.